This entry describes one TCR beta chain. The antigen this receptor binds is unknown. No base quality values were provided; no much bigger clone lies one nucleotide off. Measured from the cysteine to the phenylalanine, the CDR3 is 17 residues long. Of all the DNA, just the CDR3 is kept, 51 bases in frame from base 1. V lost 1 base and J lost 0 bases; the stretch between them is 13 bases long. According to the germline V gene, CDR1 reads SGHTS and CDR2 reads YDEGEE. TCRbeta CDR3 regions were amplified from genomic DNA by means of the immunoSEQ Assay, a bias-controlled multiplex PCR. Concerning the study's data processing: Within the assay, amplification of reference gene primers was used to estimate how many nucleated cells each sample contained. To quantify the absolute abundance of each unique TCRbeta CDR3 rearrangement, sequence reads were collapsed and filtered. For each sample, productive Simpson clonality was calculated by taking the square root of Simpson's diversity index across productive rearrangements. TCRdb took over this immuneACCESS table, retaining in-frame rearrangements with V and J assigned. Such tables are incomplete; in checked studies, under half of the missing clones stem from an unresolved V gene, and the remainder is unexplained. That table gives V, J and clone size, and the DNA gave D and trimming. The sample table lists 360,000 or so clones, approximately 90% of them with a count of one. The top ten clonotypes cover 3% to 4.5% of the sample.

The data are from a study of blood T cell repertoires in COVID-19 (TCRdb year 2020). Broadly, across the study: The collaborator samples originated in the United States, Italy and Spain and spanned the acute and convalescent phases of COVID-19. The material from the prospective study consisted of cDNA or gDNA derived from T cells, B-cell-depleted T cells, or PBMCs. Deeply sampled blood TCRbeta repertoires from subjects exposed to, actively infected with, or recovered from COVID-19 were included in the dataset. The repertoires were released in a freely available public database meant as a resource for research on the immune response to SARS-CoV-2. The samples were drawn from two sources: the first 160 participants of the ongoing ImmuneRACE study, and 950 to 1,500 subjects contributed by 6 global collaborators. Sample metadata almost always included a de-identified subject ID, COVID-19 status, age in years and sex. HLA class I and class II types, where available, came from metadata supplied by the sample provider rather than from assay-based typing. Findings and caveats that apply to the study as a whole: Clinical and demographic metadata were provided uncurated, with the amount varying by source and participant.

In Seattle, one collaborating source enrolled patients while the infection was active and tracked those patients longitudinally over the course of disease. Whole blood was collected in K2EDTA tubes by collaborating institutions according to the institutions' own protocols. Collaborator samples were shipped for TCRbeta analysis as frozen whole blood, isolated PBMCs, or DNA extracted from either sample type. Sequenced input: peripheral blood. The sequence derives from a woman aged 60 to 75 with COVID-19, enrolled during active disease. The chain uses TRBV5-8 and TRBJ1-4, with the D segment identity uncertain. The nucleotide sequence is given as TGTGCCAGCAGCTTGATGCGGAGCCGTGCAACTAATGAAAAACTGTTTTTT. Its protein reads: CASSLMRSRATNEKLFF.